One TCR beta chain is described in this entry. Generated by immunoSEQ multiplex PCR, the TCRdb table keeps only in-frame clones and is missing some. The sample shows approximately 490,000 clones, approximately 78% of them seen only once. The V gene's germline CDR1 is MNHNY and CDR2 SVGAGI (reference sequence). There are 13 residues in the CDR3. V lost 10 bases, J lost 15 bases, and 15 bases stayed unmatched. This specimen comes from a study of shared T cell receptors in the human thymus. These data were also filed under a second study, of human thymus T cells.

The sample taken for sequencing was thymocytes. This receptor was obtained from a boy younger than two with a congenital heart defect. The chain combines TRBV6-6 with TRBJ2-1; 10 bases line up with TRBD2. CDR3 nucleotides: TGTGCCACCTCAACTAGCGGGGACACCCTGAGGTTCTTC. Translation gives CATSTSGDTLRFF.